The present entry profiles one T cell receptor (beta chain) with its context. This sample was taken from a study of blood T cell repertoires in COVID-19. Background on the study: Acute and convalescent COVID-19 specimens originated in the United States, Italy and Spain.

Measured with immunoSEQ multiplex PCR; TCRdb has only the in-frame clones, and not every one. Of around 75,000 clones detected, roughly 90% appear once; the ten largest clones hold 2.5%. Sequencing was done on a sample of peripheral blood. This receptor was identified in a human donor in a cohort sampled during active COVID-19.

As DNA, the CDR3 is TGTGCCAGCAGCTTGGACCAGGGCACAGATACGCAGTATTTT. Amino acids: CASSLDQGTDTQYF. J is TRBJ2-3 and V is TRBV5-4; D gene unclear. The germline V gene has CDR1 SGHNT and CDR2 YYREEE (reference sequence). This CDR3 region has 14 residues. V lost 0 bases, J lost 1 base, and 6 bases lay in between. The full variable domain, completed using reference TRBV5-4 and TRBJ2-3, is ETGVTQSPTHLIKTRGQQVTLRCSSQSGHNTVSWYQQALGQGPQFIFQYYREEENGRGNFPPRFSGLQFPNYSSELNVNALELDDSALYLCASSLDQGTDTQYFGPGTRLTVL.